Below are 3 T cell receptor beta chains sequenced from a single sample in a study of control samples from healthy donors and cancer patients. The protocol was immunoSEQ multiplex PCR, while the TCRdb copy is restricted to in-frame clones and leaves out a portion. This sample contains approximately 190,000 clones. Sequencing was done on a sample of blood. These receptors were collected from a woman in her 30s in good health.

This rearrangement joins TRBV28 to TRBJ2-3; TRBD2 aligns across 10 bases. Per germline, CDR1 MDHEN and CDR2 SYDVKM. V shed 3 bases and J 5 bases; nucleotides not matched to a gene: 8. This CDR3 is built from 16 residues. The CDR3, as DNA: TGTGCCAGCAGTTTTGGTTTAGCGGGGGGCGGAGATACGCAGTATTTT. Residues: CASSFGLAGGGDTQYF.

V is TRBV7-9 and J is TRBJ1-2; TRBD1 matches 7 bases. The germline gives CDR1 SEHNR, CDR2 FQNEAQ (reference sequence). The CDR3 has 14 amino acids. With 0 bases clipped from V and 6 bases from J, the junction kept 4 bases outside the gene matches. For the CDR3, the DNA is TGTGCCAGCAGCTTAGCAGGACAGGCGGATGGCTACACCTTC. Amino acids: CASSLAGQADGYTF.

The V call is TRBV7-3, the J call TRBJ2-2; no reliable D call. The CDR3 totals 13 residues. Per the germline V gene, CDR1 is SGHTA and CDR2 is FQGTGA. V was pared by 0 bases and J by 5 bases, with 4 bases between. The DNA of the CDR3 is TGTGCCAGCAGCTTAACGTTAACCGGGGAGCTGTTTTTT. Translating it yields CASSLTLTGELFF. Filled out from reference TRBV7-3 and TRBJ2-2, the complete variable domain reads GAGVSQTPSNKVTEKGKYVELRCDPISGHTALYWYRQSLGQGPEFLIYFQGTGAADDSGLPNDRFFAVRPEGSVSTLKIQRTERGDSAVYLCASSLTLTGELFFGEGSRLTVL.